This T cell receptor (beta chain) was found in a study of blood T cells in healthy people across ages. Whole-study context: Template-switching capture recovered about one barcoded beta molecule per two T cells.

Primed by a sample-barcoded 5' primer and a J-beta primer mix, a second PCR proceeded for about 6 to 11 cycles. Each CDR3 protein gets one entry after TCRdb re-called the 5' RACE reads with MiXCR. This sample has about 1.8 million distinct CDR3 sequences, with 40% to 55% found just once. The sample was blood. This receptor was taken from a woman in her 40s in good health.

This CDR3 reads CASSPLVGLDEQFF. The CDR3, as DNA: TGCGCCAGCAGCCCCCTCGTCGGCCTCGATGAGCAGTTCTTC. V is TRBV4-1 and J is TRBJ2-1; D remains ambiguous. Trimming shortened V by 4 bases and J by 8 bases, and 15 bases separated the two germline ends. The CDR3 has 14 amino acids. CDR1 and CDR2 (germline): MGHRA, YSYEKL.